Below are 8 T cell receptor beta chains sequenced from a single sample in a study of human T cells and chemical hapten exposure. TCRdb reprocessed the RACE reads with MiXCR, giving one entry per CDR3 protein. Of under 200,000 distinct CDR3 sequences in the sample, roughly 30% were seen once. As for time point: pre-sensitization, week 0. The treatment: therapeutic diphenylcyclopropenone sensitization with weekly scalp DPC. The sequenced sample was whole blood, obtained in connection with sensitization to the hapten diphenylcyclopropenone (DPC). The receptors come from a woman under 40 with alopecia areata. Some clones in this sample may be carry-over from other donors' samples.

V is TRBV20-1 and J is TRBJ1-2; D call uncertain. This CDR3 has 15 amino acids. Trimming took 3 bases from V and 1 from J, leaving 15 bases between them. The germline V gene has CDR1 DFQATT and CDR2 SNEGSKA (reference sequence). The CDR3 loop reads CSASSPGSLNYGYTF. CDR3 coding DNA: TGCAGTGCTAGCTCTCCCGGCAGCCTTAACTATGGCTACACCTTC.

The V and J genes are TRBV7-8 and TRBJ2-7; D gene unclear. The CDR3 has 15 residues. Trimming stripped 2 bases from V and 0 bases from J, with 11 bases between. Germline V gene sequence: CDR1 SGHVS, CDR2 FQNEAQ. CDR3 nucleotide sequence: TGTGCCAGCAGCTTAAGTCACATAAGCTCCTACGAGCAGTACTTC. Protein: CASSLSHISSYEQYF.

The J gene is TRBJ2-1, the V gene TRBV20-1; D is uncertain. The CDR3 has 12 amino acids. Trimming removed 3 bases at V and 7 bases at J, with 10 bases between. Germline lookup yields CDR1 DFQATT and CDR2 SNEGSKA (reference sequence). This chain's CDR3 is CSASILANEQFF. The CDR3 nucleotides are TGCAGTGCTAGCATCCTGGCGAATGAGCAGTTCTTC.

This clonotype has just a few counts. V usage is TRBV5-1 and J usage is TRBJ2-5; no definite D call. The CDR3 covers 13 residues. CDR1 is SGHRS and CDR2 is YFSETQ in the germline V gene. V lost 7 bases, J lost 2 bases, and 12 bases lay in between. In DNA form, the CDR3 reads TGCGCCAGCTCCTCAAGGCCGCAAGAGACCCAGTACTTC. It encodes CASSSRPQETQYF.

The chain employs TRBV6-2 or TRBV6-3 and TRBJ2-3; tentative D call: TRBD2 (5 bases). The CDR3 length is 15 residues. Trimming cost V 2 bases and J 5 bases, with 14 bases left between them. Germline V CDR1 and CDR2: MNHEY, SVGEGT. The CDR3 DNA reads TGTGCCAGCAGTTACGGGAGACTGAAAGTAGATACGCAGTATTTT. Its translation: CASSYGRLKVDTQYF.

V usage is TRBV11-2 and J usage is TRBJ2-5; TRBD2 agrees at 8 bases. Germline CDR1 SGHAT, CDR2 FQNNGV. The CDR3 loop spans 13 amino acids. J lost 5 bases, V lost 3 bases, and 2 bases had no gene match. The CDR3 nucleotides are TGTGCCAGCAGCTTGGGACTAGTGGAGACCCAGTACTTC. Its protein product is CASSLGLVETQYF. The full variable domain, its missing parts supplied by reference TRBV11-2 and TRBJ2-5, is EAGVAQSPRYKIIEKRQSVAFWCNPISGHATLYWYQQILGQGPKLLIQFQNNGVVDDSQLPKDRFSAERLKGVDSTLKIQPAKLEDSAVYLCASSLGLVETQYFGPGTRLLVL.

The chain employs TRBV28 and TRBJ2-1; TRBD2 matches 8 bases. CDR1 and CDR2 from the germline V gene are MDHEN and SYDVKM. The V and J ends lost 6 bases and 1 base, in that order; junction bases with no gene match: 5. This CDR3 region has 15 residues. For the CDR3, the DNA is TGTGCCAGCAGACTAGCGGTTGGGTCCTACAATGAGCAGTTCTTC. It codes for CASRLAVGSYNEQFF.

This chain connects TRBV20-1 to TRBJ2-5; the D gene is possibly TRBD2 (5 bases). There are 13 residues in the CDR3. The ends were cut back, 4 bases at V and 7 bases at J, with 16 bases in the middle. CDR1 is DFQATT, CDR2 SNEGSKA, per germline (reference sequence). CDR3 sequence: CSATLVVEGTQYF. CDR3 nucleotides: TGCAGTGCTACTCTCGTAGTCGAGGGGACCCAGTACTTC.